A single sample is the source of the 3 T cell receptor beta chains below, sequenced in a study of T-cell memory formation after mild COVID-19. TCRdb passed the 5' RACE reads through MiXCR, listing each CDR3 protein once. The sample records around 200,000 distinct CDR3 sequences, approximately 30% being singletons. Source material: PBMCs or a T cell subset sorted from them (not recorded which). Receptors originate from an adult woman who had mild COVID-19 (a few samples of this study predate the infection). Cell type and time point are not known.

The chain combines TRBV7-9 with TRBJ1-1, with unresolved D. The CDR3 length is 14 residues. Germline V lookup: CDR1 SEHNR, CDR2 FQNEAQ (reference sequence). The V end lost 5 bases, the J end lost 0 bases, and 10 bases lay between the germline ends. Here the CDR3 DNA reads TGTGCCAGCAGCGCGGGATTTATGAACACTGAAGCTTTCTTT. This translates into CASSAGFMNTEAFF.

The CDR3 coding sequence is TGCAGTGCTAGAGATCCGGCTATCGACTACGAGCAGTACTTC. As protein: CSARDPAIDYEQYF. The chain uses TRBV20-1 and TRBJ2-7; unclear D gene. Germline-derived CDR1 and CDR2 are DFQATT and SNEGSKA (reference sequence). The V end was cut by 0 bases, the J end by 3 bases, with 12 bases between. The CDR3 loop spans 14 amino acids.

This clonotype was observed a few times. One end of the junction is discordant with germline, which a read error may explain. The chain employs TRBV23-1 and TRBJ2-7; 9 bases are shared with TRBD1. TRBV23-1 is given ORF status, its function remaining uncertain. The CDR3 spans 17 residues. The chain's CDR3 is CASSQVIQGAVSCEQYF. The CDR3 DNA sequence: TGCGCCAGCAGTCAAGTCATACAGGGGGCTGTTTCCTGCGAGCAGTACTTC.